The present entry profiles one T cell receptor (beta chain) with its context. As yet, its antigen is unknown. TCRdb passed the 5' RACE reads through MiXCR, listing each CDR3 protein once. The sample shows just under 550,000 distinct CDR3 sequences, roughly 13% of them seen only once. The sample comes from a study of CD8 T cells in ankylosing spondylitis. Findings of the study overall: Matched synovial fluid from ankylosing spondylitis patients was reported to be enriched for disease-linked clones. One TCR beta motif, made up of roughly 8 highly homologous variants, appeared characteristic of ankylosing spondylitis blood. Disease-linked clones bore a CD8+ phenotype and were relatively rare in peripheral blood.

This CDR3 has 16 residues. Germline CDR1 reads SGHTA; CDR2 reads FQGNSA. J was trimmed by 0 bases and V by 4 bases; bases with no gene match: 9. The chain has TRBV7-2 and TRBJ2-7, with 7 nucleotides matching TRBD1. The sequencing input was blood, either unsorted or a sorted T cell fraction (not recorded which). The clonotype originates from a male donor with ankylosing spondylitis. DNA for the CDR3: TGTGCCAGCAGCTCCCGCAAAGGGGGCAGCTCCTACGAGCAGTACTTC. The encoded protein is CASSSRKGGSSYEQYF.